Listed below are T cell receptor beta chains from one sample, sequenced in a study of neurological immune-mediated disorders. Each CDR3 protein is one row after TCRdb ran MiXCR on the 5' RACE reads. The sample records 25,000 to 35,000 distinct CDR3 sequences, 3% to 3.5% being singletons. The specimen was PBMCs. The receptors derive from a woman in her twenties or thirties with multiple sclerosis. The CDR3 runs from the conserved cysteine through the conserved F or W. D genes are given only for firm matches. Clone size is given for some rows only: seen once, a few or many times, or a class if the clone is expanded.

CDR3aa | CDR3nt | v_gene | abundance | j_gene | len | d_gene
CASSSPRGLSGQPQHF | TGTGCCAGCAGTTCTCCCAGGGGACTGTCCGGTCAGCCCCAGCATTTT | TRBV28 | many | TRBJ1-5 | 16 | NA
CSAIGTDPYEQYF | TGCAGTGCTATCGGGACAGACCCCTACGAGCAGTACTTC | TRBV20-1 | many | TRBJ2-7 | 13 | TRBD1
CASRRGQGNTGELFF | TGTGCCAGCAGGAGGGGACAGGGGAACACCGGGGAGCTGTTTTTT | TRBV6-5 | many | TRBJ2-2 | 15 | TRBD1
CSALWDRIGEQYF | TGCAGTGCCCTCTGGGACAGGATCGGCGAGCAGTACTTC | TRBV20-1 | NA | TRBJ2-7 | 13 | TRBD1
CSARESPGGAGETQYF | TGCAGTGCTAGAGAGAGCCCCGGGGGGGCCGGCGAGACCCAGTACTTC | TRBV20-1 | many | TRBJ2-5 | 16 | TRBD2
CASSSSTWRQDGQLFF | TGCGCCAGCAGCTCGTCCACCTGGCGCCAAGACGGGCAACTGTTTTTT | TRBV5-1 | many | TRBJ1-4 | 16 | NA
CASSLLAGREQYF | TGTGCCAGCAGCCTGCTAGCGGGACGGGAGCAGTACTTC | TRBV3-1 | many | TRBJ2-7 | 13 | TRBD2
CASSERQGDEQFF | TGCGCCAGCAGTGAAAGGCAGGGAGATGAGCAGTTCTTC | TRBV10-1 | many | TRBJ2-1 | 13 | NA
CASSLGVDSSYEQYF | TGTGCCAGCAGCTTGGGTGTGGACAGCTCCTACGAGCAGTACTTC | TRBV7-3 | many | TRBJ2-7 | 15 | NA
CASSRSSGYNEQFF | TGTGCCAGCAGCCGTTCTAGCGGATACAATGAGCAGTTCTTC | TRBV12-3/TRBV12-4 | many | TRBJ2-1 | 14 | TRBD2
CASSSTPTGSPLHF | TGTGCCAGCAGCTCCACACCAACGGGTTCACCCCTCCACTTT | TRBV7-2 | NA | TRBJ1-6 | 14 | NA
CASSLGPTGTGYEQYF | TGCGCCAGCAGCTTGGGGCCGACAGGAACAGGCTACGAGCAGTACTTC | TRBV5-1 | many | TRBJ2-7 | 16 | NA
CASSPKTRVYEQYF | TGTGCCAGCAGCCCCAAGACTAGAGTCTACGAGCAGTACTTC | TRBV7-9 | many | TRBJ2-7 | 14 | NA
CSAKQASGGGETQYF | TGCAGTGCCAAGCAGGCTAGCGGGGGCGGAGAGACCCAGTACTTC | TRBV20-1 | many | TRBJ2-5 | 15 | TRBD2
CASSTVSSETQYF | TGTGCCAGCAGCACGGTATCATCAGAGACCCAGTACTTC | TRBV5-6 | many | TRBJ2-5 | 13 | NA
CSAERGWDQPQHF | TGCAGTGCGGAAAGGGGTTGGGATCAGCCCCAGCATTTT | TRBV20-1 | many | TRBJ1-5 | 13 | NA
CASRRGVGDTQYF | TGTGCCAGCCGCCGGGGGGTAGGAGATACGCAGTATTTT | TRBV5-4 | many | TRBJ2-3 | 13 | TRBD2
CASDPLGGLSYTF | TGTGCCAGCGACCCCCTAGGGGGGTTAAGCTACACCTTC | TRBV6-4 | few | TRBJ1-2 | 13 | NA
CASSFGPGQFF | TGTGCCAGCAGCTTCGGACCGGGGCAGTTCTTC | TRBV7-2 | many | TRBJ2-1 | 11 | NA
CASSTTGGDYNEQFF | TGTGCCAGCTCAACGACAGGGGGCGATTACAATGAGCAGTTCTTC | TRBV18 | many | TRBJ2-1 | 15 | TRBD1
CASSQPGGPRNEQFF | TGTGCCAGCAGCCAACCGGGGGGGCCTAGGAATGAGCAGTTCTTC | TRBV7-9 | many | TRBJ2-1 | 15 | TRBD2
CASSLVGRRQETQYF | TGCGCCAGCAGCTTGGTCGGCAGGAGACAAGAGACCCAGTACTTC | TRBV5-1 | many | TRBJ2-5 | 15 | NA
CSARDLREQFF | TGCAGTGCTAGAGATTTACGGGAGCAGTTCTTC | TRBV20-1 | many | TRBJ2-1 | 11 | NA
CASSLTFETQYF | TGTGCCAGCAGCTTAACGTTCGAGACCCAGTACTTC | TRBV7-9 | many | TRBJ2-5 | 12 | NA
CASRAGGGETQYF | TGTGCCAGCAGGGCAGGGGGAGGTGAGACCCAGTACTTC | TRBV12-3/TRBV12-4 | many | TRBJ2-5 | 13 | NA
CASSLGYYEQYF | TGCGCCAGCAGCTTGGGTTACTACGAGCAGTACTTC | TRBV5-1 | many | TRBJ2-7 | 12 | NA
CASSQDSRGLIAYEQYF | TGCGCCAGCAGCCAAGATTCGCGGGGACTAATCGCCTACGAGCAGTACTTC | TRBV4-3 | many | TRBJ2-7 | 17 | TRBD2
CASSLLPGQSIYGYTF | TGCGCCAGCAGCTTGTTACCGGGACAAAGCATCTATGGCTACACCTTC | TRBV5-1 | NA | TRBJ1-2 | 16 | NA